This TCR beta chain was observed in a study of Graves' ophthalmopathy and Graves' hyperthyroidism. This clonotype was observed a few times. What it binds is not known. For repertoire sequencing, the TCR beta CDR3 regions were amplified from RNA transcripts. First-round RT-PCR relied on HTBI primers, and a second-round multiplex PCR came next. TCRdb used MiXCR to reprocess the multiplex PCR reads, holding one entry per CDR3 protein. This repertoire shows roughly 400,000 distinct CDR3 sequences, 15% to 17% found once; its top ten account for approximately 7%. Hyperthyroidism patients were newly diagnosed, under 2 months' duration, aged 18 to 65. Notes on the study in general: In blood appeared most of the expanded thyroid clonotypes whose frequency exceeded 0.001.

The specimen was peripheral blood. The sequence was collected from a woman between 18 and 30 years old with stable Graves' hyperthyroidism.

CDR3 coding DNA: TGCGCCAGCAGCTGTGGGGCCCGGGACTGCTTACAAGAGACCCAGTACTTC. This translates into CASSCGARDCLQETQYF. J is TRBJ2-5 and V is TRBV4-1; tentative D call: TRBD2 (6 bases). This CDR3 spans 17 amino acids. CDR1 and CDR2 (germline): MGHRA, YSYEKL. The V end was cut by 5 bases, the J end by 2 bases, with 21 bases between.